This T cell receptor (beta chain) appears in the sequencing data of a study of T cells in Graves' hyperthyroidism and ophthalmopathy (dated 2019 in TCRdb). Background on the whole study: Peripheral blood was sampled at the time of initial diagnosis, prior to any treatment. The 75 to 100 discovery patients were randomly split 7:3 into training and test sets. After blood sampling, hyperthyroidism patients were treated with methimazole at a starting dose of 30 mg daily, and ophthalmopathy patients were treated with high-dose intravenous methylprednisolone. In more than five Graves' hyperthyroidism patients, the study also compared T-cell repertoires from thyroid tissue with T-cell repertoires from blood. The paper reports TCR Vbeta CDR3 sequencing of about 140 peripheral blood samples: 40 to 45 ophthalmopathy, roughly 80 hyperthyroidism and around 17 progressor patients. An independent validation cohort of around 20 hyperthyroidism patients and over 15 patients who later progressed to ophthalmopathy tested prospective prediction of ophthalmopathy. TCR V-J signatures able to tell the groups apart were searched for in a discovery cohort of 90 to 100 patients, of whom about 40 had Graves' ophthalmopathy and around 57 had stable Graves' hyperthyroidism.

Study-wide findings and limitations: A model built on a 13 V-J signature distinguished ophthalmopathy from stable hyperthyroidism, reaching approximately 89% sensitivity and around 82% specificity in cross-validation and 80%/75% in testing. During validation, the model predicted progression to ophthalmopathy a median of about 6.3 months ahead of onset, with roughly 65% sensitivity and 72.22% specificity. No statistical method was used to fix the sample size in advance, and group allocation was not hidden from the investigators. Blood samples also contained most of the expanded thyroid clonotypes (frequency above 0.001), which suggests that blood repertoires may reflect thyroid immune responses.

Amplification of TCR beta CDR3 regions was carried out from RNA transcripts. For the first round of RT-PCR on the TCR CDR3, the HTBI primer set was used together with the Qiagen OneStep RT-PCR kit. Libraries were constructed in a second round of multiplex PCR, after which size selection and purification were performed. Libraries were sequenced paired-end with 100 bp reads on an Illumina HiSeq2000. In the paper's pipeline: SOAPnuke was used to process the raw data, removing reads that contained adapters or uncalled bases, had a mean Phred below 15, or lacked an exact match to the constant primer or identifier. COPE v1.2.5 was used to merge high-quality paired reads, and clonotypes were defined as unique nucleotide sequences. MiTCR v1.1 was used to align clonotypes to the IMGT TRBV, TRBD and TRBJ reference segments. The analysis included only V-J combinations with a frequency above 0.0001, which together covered around 99% of the repertoires. A TCS score was defined as the ratio between F50 (clonal expansion) and ExV (chaos), using BLOSUM62-based TCRdist between CDR3 peptides within each V-J. Welch's t-statistics and random forest reduced fewer than 600 V-J features to roughly 13, which were used in a naive Bayes classifier (R e1071). TCRdb trimmed the raw reads at Q25, called clones with MiXCR and kept productive beta chains. Each CDR3 protein appears once, grouped with its most common genes and DNA. These V and J calls originate from TCRdb's pipeline instead of the authors' own analysis. Present in this sample are approximately 330,000 distinct CDR3 sequences, roughly an eighth of which were seen just once. The top ten clonotypes cover roughly 33% of the sample.

This clonotype was recorded many times. Its antigen is currently not known. Base qualities are missing; no much larger clone stands one base away. Ophthalmopathy patients had moderately to severely active disease, with a Clinical Activity Score of 3 or more, a NOSPECS grade of 4 or more, and a disease duration of less than 3 months. The study excluded patients with uncontrolled infections, other autoimmune diseases, pregnancy or lactation. Diagnoses relied on clinical symptoms, serum thyroxine and TRAb, thyroid ultrasound and orbital computed tomography. PBMCs were isolated from about 10 ml of fresh peripheral blood by Ficoll-Paque density gradient centrifugation. Trizol reagent was used to extract total RNA, and RNA quality was then checked on an Agilent 2100 Bioanalyzer. CDR1 DFQATT and CDR2 SNEGSKA are derived from the germline V gene (reference sequence). A distance of 16 bases separates the germline ends of V and J, which lose 6 bases and 6 bases respectively. Measured from the cysteine to the phenylalanine, the CDR3 is 13 residues long. The retained sequence is limited to the CDR3, 39 bases, with the frame set at the first base.

This chain is built from TRBV20-1 and TRBJ2-3; TRBD2 could be the D gene, as 5 bases match. Input material: blood. The TCR comes from a woman aged 40 to 50 with Graves' ophthalmopathy. For the CDR3, the sequence is CSALPHKRDTQYF. The nucleotide sequence is given as TGCAGTGCCCTCCCCCATAAGCGGGATACGCAGTATTTT.